The rows below give T cell receptor beta chains drawn from one sample of a study of shared clonotypes between healthy human individuals. The repertoire was sequenced with immunoSEQ multiplex PCR; TCRdb's copy has only in-frame clones and lacks some. Found here are 950,000 to 1,200,000 clones, approximately 77% of them singletons; the top ten hold 0.7% to 0.95%. The sequenced sample was memory CD4+ T cells from PBMCs. These receptors were obtained from a man aged 18 to 29 in good health. Some clones in this sample may be carry-over from other donors' samples. The CDR3 runs from the conserved cysteine through the conserved F or W. A D gene is named only where the DNA matches it firmly. Rows give clone size only sometimes, using once, few, many, or a class for an expanded clone.

DNA: TGCGCCAGCAGCCCGATAGCGGGGACCTACGAGCAGTACTTC; CDR3: CASSPIAGTYEQYF; length: 14; size: .; J: TRBJ2-7; D: TRBD2; V: TRBV5-1
DNA: TGTGCCAGCAGTTCCCCCGGGACAGCGTCCTACGAGCAGTACTTC; CDR3: CASSSPGTASYEQYF; length: 15; size: .; J: TRBJ2-7; D: TRBD1; V: TRBV28
DNA: TGTGCCTGGAGTGTTGGAGGGGATCAGCCCCAGCATTTT; CDR3: CAWSVGGDQPQHF; length: 13; size: few; J: TRBJ1-5; D: .; V: TRBV30
DNA: TGTGCCAGCAGTGAAGCCGCCGGAGCACAGTACTTC; CDR3: CASSEAAGAQYF; length: 12; size: once; J: TRBJ2-7; D: .; V: TRBV6-1
DNA: TGTGCCAGCAGTGACGACACCGGGGAGCTGTTTTTT; CDR3: CASSDDTGELFF; length: 12; size: .; J: TRBJ2-2; D: .; V: TRBV2
DNA: TGTGCCAGCAGTTACTCGTCTTCAGGCCAGCCCCAGCATTTT; CDR3: CASSYSSSGQPQHF; length: 14; size: .; J: TRBJ1-5; D: .; V: TRBV6-5
DNA: TGTGCCAGCAGCTTGGTGGGGGCGCGGGACGAGCAGTACTTC; CDR3: CASSLVGARDEQYF; length: 14; size: few; J: TRBJ2-7; D: .; V: TRBV5-4
DNA: TGCGCCAGCAGCGTACTGGGACAGAGCCAAGAGACCCAGTACTTC; CDR3: CASSVLGQSQETQYF; length: 15; size: .; J: TRBJ2-5; D: TRBD1; V: TRBV5-1
DNA: TGTGCCAGCAGCTTGCTGACAGGGTACGAGCAGTACTTC; CDR3: CASSLLTGYEQYF; length: 13; size: .; J: TRBJ2-7; D: TRBD1; V: TRBV5-5
DNA: TGTGCCAGCAGCTTAGGATGGGGACAGATCTACGAGCAGTACTTC; CDR3: CASSLGWGQIYEQYF; length: 15; size: .; J: TRBJ2-7; D: TRBD1; V: TRBV7-8
DNA: TGTGCCAGCAGTCCCCCCGGCAACAGGGCCTCCTACGAGCAGTACTTC; CDR3: CASSPPGNRASYEQYF; length: 16; size: .; J: TRBJ2-7; D: .; V: TRBV28
DNA: TGTGCCAGCAGCCCTGGGACGTTCACCGGGGAGCTGTTTTTT; CDR3: CASSPGTFTGELFF; length: 14; size: .; J: TRBJ2-2; D: .; V: TRBV7-3
DNA: TGTGCCACCAGCACCCACGATGGTCCCCAGCATTTT; CDR3: CATSTHDGPQHF; length: 12; size: .; J: TRBJ1-5; D: .; V: TRBV15
DNA: TGTGCCAGCAGCTTAGGGGGGCCCAGCGCCGGGACCCAGTACTTC; CDR3: CASSLGGPSAGTQYF; length: 15; size: .; J: TRBJ2-5; D: .; V: TRBV7-9
DNA: TGTGCCAGCTCCCTTTCCGGGCAGGGTGGCAGGGAGCAGTTCTTC; CDR3: CASSLSGQGGREQFF; length: 15; size: once; J: TRBJ2-1; D: .; V: TRBV6-6
DNA: TGTGCCAGCAGTTTAGGGACTAAGAAAGATACGCAGTATTTT; CDR3: CASSLGTKKDTQYF; length: 14; size: .; J: TRBJ2-3; D: TRBD2; V: TRBV27
DNA: TGCGCCAGCAGCTTGCCTGGGGGCGTGGGAAAACTGTTTTTT; CDR3: CASSLPGGVGKLFF; length: 14; size: .; J: TRBJ1-4; D: .; V: TRBV5-1
DNA: TGTGCCAGCAGTGACTTAATAACACATCAGCCCCAGCATTTT; CDR3: CASSDLITHQPQHF; length: 14; size: .; J: TRBJ1-5; D: .; V: TRBV2
DNA: TGCGCCAGCAGCCAAGACAAGGGGGCGTGGGCGGCTTTCTTT; CDR3: CASSQDKGAWAAFF; length: 14; size: once; J: TRBJ1-1; D: TRBD1; V: TRBV4-3
DNA: TGTGCCAGCAGCTTAACCCCAGGGACTGAAGCTTTCTTT; CDR3: CASSLTPGTEAFF; length: 13; size: once; J: TRBJ1-1; D: .; V: TRBV7-3
DNA: TGCGCCAGCAGCCAAGTGAGGACGAGCGGATATGGCTACACCTTC; CDR3: CASSQVRTSGYGYTF; length: 15; size: .; J: TRBJ1-2; D: .; V: TRBV4-1
DNA: TGTGCCAGCAGAAGCGTGGGAGATACGCAGTATTTT; CDR3: CASRSVGDTQYF; length: 12; size: .; J: TRBJ2-3; D: .; V: TRBV11-1
DNA: TGCGCCAGCAGCCGCCCGGGACAGAACACCGGGGAGCTGTTTTTT; CDR3: CASSRPGQNTGELFF; length: 15; size: .; J: TRBJ2-2; D: .; V: TRBV4-1
DNA: TGTGCCAGCAGCTACGGGACTAGCGGAAGCACAGATACGCAGTATTTT; CDR3: CASSYGTSGSTDTQYF; length: 16; size: .; J: TRBJ2-3; D: TRBD2; V: TRBV11-3
DNA: TGTGCCAGCAGTTCCCGGGACGGCCAGCCCCAAGAGACCCAGTACTTC; CDR3: CASSSRDGQPQETQYF; length: 16; size: .; J: TRBJ2-5; D: .; V: TRBV27
DNA: TGTGCCAGCAGCGAGCCCCTTCTGGATACGCAGTATTTT; CDR3: CASSEPLLDTQYF; length: 13; size: .; J: TRBJ2-3; D: .; V: TRBV9
DNA: TGCGCCAGCAGCTTTAATGGCGGATCCTACGAGCAGTACTTC; CDR3: CASSFNGGSYEQYF; length: 14; size: .; J: TRBJ2-7; D: .; V: TRBV5-1
DNA: TGTGCCAGCAGCTTTGTCCGTCAGGGTTTCCACGAGCAGTACTTC; CDR3: CASSFVRQGFHEQYF; length: 15; size: .; J: TRBJ2-7; D: .; V: TRBV11-2
DNA: TGTGCCAGCAGCTTAATTGGAGTCACAAAAAGCACAGATACGCAGTATTTT; CDR3: CASSLIGVTKSTDTQYF; length: 17; size: .; J: TRBJ2-3; D: .; V: TRBV7-2
DNA: TGTGCCAGTAGTATCCCCAGGGAGGGCACCGGGGAGCTGTTTTTT; CDR3: CASSIPREGTGELFF; length: 15; size: once; J: TRBJ2-2; D: TRBD2; V: TRBV19
DNA: TGCGCCAGCAGCCGGGACAGCCTTGGGGAAAAACTGTTTTTT; CDR3: CASSRDSLGEKLFF; length: 14; size: once; J: TRBJ1-4; D: TRBD1; V: TRBV5-1
DNA: TGTGCCAGCAGTGGGGGACTCGCGAGTGGGGCCACCGGGGAGCTGTTTTTT; CDR3: CASSGGLASGATGELFF; length: 17; size: .; J: TRBJ2-2; D: .; V: TRBV5-5
DNA: TGTGCCATCAGTGCGTGGGGACAGGCAGAGACCCAGTACTTC; CDR3: CAISAWGQAETQYF; length: 14; size: .; J: TRBJ2-5; D: TRBD1; V: TRBV10-3
DNA: TGTGCCAGCAGCCGTACCGGGACTTCCTCCGAGCAGTACTTC; CDR3: CASSRTGTSSEQYF; length: 14; size: .; J: TRBJ2-7; D: .; V: TRBV7-3
DNA: TGTGCCAGCAGCTCGCTGATGGGTAGCGCAACTCCGCGGGAGCAGTACTTC; CDR3: CASSSLMGSATPREQYF; length: 17; size: once; J: TRBJ2-7; D: .; V: TRBV11-2
DNA: TGTGCCAGCTCACCACGGTTAGAGACCCAGTACTTC; CDR3: CASSPRLETQYF; length: 12; size: .; J: TRBJ2-5; D: .; V: TRBV18
DNA: TGTGCCAGCAGCTTCTACAATGAGCAGTTCTTC; CDR3: CASSFYNEQFF; length: 11; size: .; J: TRBJ2-1; D: .; V: TRBV7-9
DNA: TGTGCCAGCAGCTTGGGACAGGGACCCTACAATGAGCAGTTCTTC; CDR3: CASSLGQGPYNEQFF; length: 15; size: .; J: TRBJ2-1; D: TRBD1; V: TRBV11-2
DNA: TGTGCCAGCAGTGATTTTTCGCAGTATTTT; CDR3: CASSDFSQYF; length: 10; size: .; J: TRBJ2-3; D: .; V: TRBV6-1
DNA: TGCAGCGTTGACGGCGGCTACAATGAGCAGTTCTTC; CDR3: CSVDGGYNEQFF; length: 12; size: .; J: TRBJ2-1; D: .; V: TRBV29-1
DNA: TGCGCCAGCAGCTGGTACGGGGCCCCCAGCCCCGGGGAGCTGTTTTTT; CDR3: CASSWYGAPSPGELFF; length: 16; size: .; J: TRBJ2-2; D: .; V: TRBV5-1
DNA: TGTGCCAGCTCACCTTCCTGGGAGACCCAGTACTTC; CDR3: CASSPSWETQYF; length: 12; size: .; J: TRBJ2-5; D: .; V: TRBV18
DNA: TGTGCCAGCGGGTCGGGACAGGGCACAAATACGCAGTATTTT; CDR3: CASGSGQGTNTQYF; length: 14; size: .; J: TRBJ2-3; D: TRBD1; V: TRBV6-6
DNA: TGTGCCAGCAGCCTCCCAAGGGGGGAGGGCCACTACGAGCAGTACTTC; CDR3: CASSLPRGEGHYEQYF; length: 16; size: .; J: TRBJ2-7; D: .; V: TRBV7-2
DNA: TGTGCCAGCAGTGGACAGTATAATCAGCCCCAGCATTTT; CDR3: CASSGQYNQPQHF; length: 13; size: .; J: TRBJ1-5; D: .; V: TRBV2
DNA: TGTGCCAGCAGCGTGACTAGCGGGGCGGGAGACATTCAGTACTTC; CDR3: CASSVTSGAGDIQYF; length: 15; size: .; J: TRBJ2-4; D: TRBD2; V: TRBV5-4